The 23 T cell receptor beta chains given below trace back to one sample, sequenced in a study of cytomegalovirus exposure and HLA in healthy donors. Researchers ran the PCR with 60 Vbeta and 13 Jbeta primers. Assay: immunoSEQ multiplex PCR; the TCRdb copy retains only in-frame clones and omits some. Here the sample spans roughly 150,000 clones, roughly 70% being singletons. Sequenced input: PBMCs. The receptors stem from a woman under 30 in good health and CMV-seropositive.

This clone was detected a few times. This chain joins TRBV2 and TRBJ1-2; 8 nucleotides line up with TRBD1. Trimming took 6 bases from V and 10 from J; bases not matched to a gene: 1. The length of the CDR3 is 10 residues. Per the germline V gene, CDR1 is SNHLY and CDR2 is FYNNEI. CDR3 sequence reads: CASRGQDYTF. The CDR3 nucleotides are TGTGCCAGCAGGGGACAGGACTACACCTTC.

The chain is built from TRBV13 and TRBJ2-1, with D tentatively TRBD2 (5 bases). This CDR3 comprises 13 residues. V dropped 5 bases and J dropped 7 bases, with 12 bases sitting between them. Germline CDR1 and CDR2: PRHDT and FYEKMQ (reference sequence). CDR3 amino acids: CASSPPRGNEQFF. Written as DNA, the CDR3 is TGTGCCAGCAGCCCCCCCCGGGGTAATGAGCAGTTCTTC.

The J gene is TRBJ2-1, the V gene TRBV19, with a weak D call TRBD1 (5 bases). The CDR3 spans 14 residues. Trimming took off 4 bases at V and 4 bases at J, with 11 bases between the two ends. Germline CDR1 reads LNHDA; CDR2 reads SQIVND (reference sequence). Here the CDR3 DNA reads TGTGCCAGTAGTACGAGCCCAGGGTACAATGAGCAGTTCTTC. It specifies CASSTSPGYNEQFF.

The chain has TRBV6-1 and TRBJ1-1; D is unclear. CDR1 is MNHNS, CDR2 SASEGT, per germline. The V and J ends lost 2 bases and 1 base respectively, with 14 bases between them. The CDR3 is 16 amino acids. Here the CDR3 reads CASSESLGRPNTEAFF. The CDR3 nucleotides are TGTGCCAGCAGTGAATCCCTCGGCAGGCCGAACACTGAAGCTTTCTTT.

V is TRBV5-4 and J is TRBJ2-7; possibly TRBD2 for D (7 bases). The CDR3 has 15 residues. V dropped 3 bases and J dropped 2 bases, with 15 bases sitting between them. Germline lookup yields CDR1 SGHNT and CDR2 YYREEE (reference sequence). The CDR3 here is CASSWIGGAAYEQYF. CDR3 nucleotide sequence: TGTGCCAGCAGCTGGATTGGGGGGGCCGCCTACGAGCAGTACTTC.

The rearrangement uses TRBV30 and TRBJ2-6; no clear D. Germline values: CDR1 GTSNPN, CDR2 SVGIG (reference sequence). Deletions cut 5 bases from V and 0 bases from J, with 5 bases between. This CDR3 region has 13 residues. The CDR3 protein is CAWEYSGANVLTF. The CDR3 bases are TGTGCCTGGGAGTACTCTGGGGCCAACGTCCTGACTTTC.

This clone has only a few counts. The V gene is TRBV2, the J gene TRBJ1-3; 7 positions agree with TRBD1. CDR1 and CDR2 from the germline V gene are SNHLY and FYNNEI. Germline trimming cut 8 bases from V and 0 bases from J; bases unmatched to any gene: 22. CDR3 length: 20 amino acids. CDR3 DNA: TGTGCCAGCTCCCTAAGACAGGGCCCGCCTGACACGCACTCTGGAAACACCATATATTTT. Amino acid sequence: CASSLRQGPPDTHSGNTIYF.

This clone was seen a handful of times. The J gene is TRBJ2-3, the V gene TRBV13; D is perhaps TRBD2 (7 bases). The V end lost 10 bases, the J end lost 6 bases, and 20 bases lay between the germline ends. The CDR3 extends over 14 amino acids. The germline V gene encodes CDR1 PRHDT and CDR2 FYEKMQ (reference sequence). The CDR3 DNA reads as TGTGCCACCGAGGGGGAGGGATGGCGGGATACGCAGTATTTT. It yields the protein CATEGEGWRDTQYF.

The rearrangement joins TRBV28 to TRBJ2-1; TRBD2 agrees at 11 bases. The CDR3 runs to 16 residues. The germline V gene encodes CDR1 MDHEN and CDR2 SYDVKM. V dropped 5 bases and J dropped 7; count of bases not matched to a gene: 10. For the CDR3, the DNA is TGTGCCAGCAGTACATCCGGACTAGCGGGCGGAAATGAGCAGTTCTTC. It yields the protein CASSTSGLAGGNEQFF.

This rearrangement joins TRBV4-1 to TRBJ2-2; TRBD2 aligns across 13 bases. The germline CDR1 and CDR2 sequences are MGHRA and YSYEKL. V shed 3 bases, J shed 2 bases, and the junction held 6 bases outside the gene matches. The CDR3 runs 18 residues. The CDR3 sequence: CASSHPTSGGPNTGELFF. As DNA, the CDR3 is TGCGCCAGCAGCCACCCGACTAGCGGGGGGCCTAACACCGGGGAGCTGTTTTTT.

Notes on this clone: This same CDR3 is encoded by further DNA sequences in the sample. The rearrangement joins TRBV18 to TRBJ1-1, with D unclear. Germline V CDR1 and CDR2: KGHSH, LQKENI. The CDR3 is 13 amino acids. Trimming shortened V by 1 base and J by 1 base, and 4 bases separated the two germline ends. CDR3 nucleotides: TGTGCCAGCTCACCACGAGAGAACACTGAAGCTTTCTTT. This translates into CASSPRENTEAFF.

This clone occurred once. This chain joins TRBV10-3 and TRBJ2-2; D perhaps matches TRBD1 (5 bases). This CDR3 is 15 amino acids long. Deletions cut 6 bases from V and 3 bases from J, with 14 bases between. Germline values: CDR1 ENHRY, CDR2 SYGVKD. The CDR3 region has the DNA TGTGCCATCAGCGAATTCCAGGGTGACACCGGGGAGCTGTTTTTT. This encodes CAISEFQGDTGELFF.

The rearrangement links TRBV30 to TRBJ2-1, with 8 nucleotides matching TRBD2. The CDR3 length is 15 residues. Germline CDR1 reads GTSNPN; CDR2 reads SVGIG (reference sequence). J was trimmed by 0 bases and V by 3 bases; bases with no gene match: 4. The DNA for the CDR3 is TGTGCCTGGAGCCGGGGGGGAAGCTCCTACAATGAGCAGTTCTTC. Its translation: CAWSRGGSSYNEQFF.

The V call is TRBV7-8, the J call TRBJ1-2; unclear D gene. Per germline, CDR1 SGHVS and CDR2 FQNEAQ. The CDR3 sequence is 14 residues long. Between the trimmed V and J ends, which lost 5 bases and 8 bases, there was a span of 18 bases. CDR3 DNA sequence: TGTGCCAGCAGCGTTGCGGGGAGCAGAGAAGGCTACACCTTC. Its translation: CASSVAGSREGYTF.

The chain employs TRBV28 and TRBJ2-7; possible D gene TRBD1, 5 bases. The CDR3 runs 15 residues. Germline CDR1 and CDR2: MDHEN and SYDVKM. V dropped 6 bases and J dropped 0 bases, with 15 bases sitting between them. The CDR3 nucleotides read TGTGCCAGCAGCTCCAGCAGGGAAACCTCCTACGAGCAGTACTTC. Its translation: CASSSSRETSYEQYF.

J is TRBJ1-1 and V is TRBV7-2, with D perhaps matching TRBD1 (6 bases). CDR3 length: 14 amino acids. CDR1 SGHTA and CDR2 FQGNSA come from the germline V gene. Trimming stripped 1 base from V and 4 bases from J, with 10 bases between. CDR3 bases: TGTGCCAGCAGCTTAGATACAGGGCCCACTGAAGCTTTCTTT. Protein product: CASSLDTGPTEAFF.

Comment on this clone: Other DNA sequences in the sample encode the same CDR3. This chain joins TRBV27 and TRBJ2-7; D unclear. The V and J ends lost 1 base and 0 bases respectively, with 7 bases between them. CDR1 MNHEY and CDR2 SMNVEV come from the germline V gene (reference sequence). The CDR3 length is 14 residues. CDR3 sequence reads: CASSLFGSSYEQYF. The CDR3 region has the DNA TGTGCCAGCAGTTTATTTGGTAGCTCCTACGAGCAGTACTTC.

The rearrangement uses TRBV7-2 and TRBJ2-7; D is unresolved. The CDR3 is made up of 12 amino acids. CDR1 and CDR2 (germline): SGHTA, FQGNSA. V lost 5 bases to trimming and J lost 0 bases, with 5 bases between them. The CDR3 is CASSTSSYEQYF. The CDR3 region has the DNA TGTGCCAGCAGCACGAGCTCCTACGAGCAGTACTTC.

This clone appeared a single time. The chain recombines TRBV6-6 with TRBJ2-7, with D hard to call. The germline CDR1 and CDR2 sequences are MNHNY and SVGAGI (reference sequence). The V end was cut by 6 bases, the J end by 4 bases, with 10 bases between. This CDR3 is built from 12 residues. CDR3 sequence (DNA): TGTGCCAGCAGGGTGACAAGATACGAGCAGTACTTC. This codes for CASRVTRYEQYF.

The chain joins TRBV27 to TRBJ2-1; 9 bases fit TRBD2. V was pared by 2 bases and J by 8 bases, with 7 bases of the junction left unmatched. The CDR3 has 15 amino acids. Germline V gene data show CDR1 as MNHEY and CDR2 as SMNVEV (reference sequence). The CDR3 region has the DNA TGTGCCAGCAGTTTAGGGCTAGCGGGGACGCATGAGCAGTTCTTC. Amino acids: CASSLGLAGTHEQFF.

As for this clone: Distinct nucleotide sequences in the sample also encode this CDR3. The J gene is TRBJ2-5, the V gene TRBV5-1, with 9 bases identical to TRBD2. This CDR3 has 17 residues. Germline CDR1 SGHRS, CDR2 YFSETQ. The V gene end was trimmed by 0 bases and the J gene end by 5 bases; junction bases not matched to a gene: 11. The CDR3 nucleotides are TGCGCCAGCAGCTTGGAACTAGCGGGTCCTACGGGGGAGACCCAGTACTTC. Residues: CASSLELAGPTGETQYF.

The rearrangement uses TRBV9 and TRBJ2-3; TRBD2 agrees at 8 bases. Germline CDR1 is SGDLS and CDR2 is YYNGEE. This CDR3 has 14 amino acids. V lost 6 bases, J lost 3 bases, and 6 bases stayed unmatched. The CDR3 nucleotides read TGTGCCAGCACCCGGGGGGGCGTAACAGATACGCAGTATTTT. Protein: CASTRGGVTDTQYF.

The V and J genes are TRBV7-9 and TRBJ2-3; possibly TRBD1 for D (6 bases). V was cut by 3 bases and J by 2 bases, with 12 bases left in between. CDR3 length equals 15 residues. Germline V gene sequence: CDR1 SEHNR, CDR2 FQNEAQ (reference sequence). CDR3 nucleotide sequence: TGTGCCAGCAGCTTCAATTACAGGGACACAGATACGCAGTATTTT. As protein: CASSFNYRDTDTQYF.